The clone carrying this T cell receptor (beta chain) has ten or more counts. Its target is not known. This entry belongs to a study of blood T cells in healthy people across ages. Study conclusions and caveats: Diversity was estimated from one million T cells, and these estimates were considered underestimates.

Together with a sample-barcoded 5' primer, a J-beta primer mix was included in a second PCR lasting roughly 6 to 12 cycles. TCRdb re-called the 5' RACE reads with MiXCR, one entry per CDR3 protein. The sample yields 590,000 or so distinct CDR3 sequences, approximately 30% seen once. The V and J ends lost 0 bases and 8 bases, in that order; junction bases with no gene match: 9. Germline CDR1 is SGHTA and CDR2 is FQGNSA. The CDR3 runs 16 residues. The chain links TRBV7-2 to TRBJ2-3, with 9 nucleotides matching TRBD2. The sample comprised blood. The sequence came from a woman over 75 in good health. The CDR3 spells CASSLAQLASGATQYF. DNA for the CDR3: TGTGCCAGCAGCTTAGCGCAGCTGGCTAGCGGGGCTACGCAGTATTTT.